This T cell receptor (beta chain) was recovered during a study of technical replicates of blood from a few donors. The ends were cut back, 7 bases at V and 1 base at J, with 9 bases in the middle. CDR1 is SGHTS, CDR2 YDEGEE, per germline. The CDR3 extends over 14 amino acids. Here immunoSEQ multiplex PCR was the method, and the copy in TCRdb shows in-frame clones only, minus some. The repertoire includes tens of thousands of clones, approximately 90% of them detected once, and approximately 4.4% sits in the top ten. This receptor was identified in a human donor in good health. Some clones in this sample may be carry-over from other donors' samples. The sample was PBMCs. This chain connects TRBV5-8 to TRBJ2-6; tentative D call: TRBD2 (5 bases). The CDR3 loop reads CASPRGSGANVLTF. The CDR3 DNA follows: TGTGCCAGCCCCCGGGGTTCTGGGGCCAACGTCCTGACTTTC.